These 17 T cell receptor beta chains were sequenced from one sample in a study of blood T cell repertoires in COVID-19. The table came from immunoSEQ multiplex PCR; TCRdb's copy has only in-frame clones and leaves some out. This sample carries approximately 260,000 clones, 90% of them seen once, and the ten largest clones take around 1.9%. The sequencing sample was made of peripheral blood. The receptor source for this set is a woman aged 55-69 years with COVID-19, enrolled during active disease.

V is TRBV5-4 and J is TRBJ1-3; 8 bases match TRBD1. Germline V gives CDR1 SGHNT, CDR2 YYREEE (reference sequence). CDR3 length equals 14 residues. The V gene end was trimmed by 4 bases and the J gene end by 4 bases; junction bases not matched to a gene: 4. The CDR3 protein is CASSDTGGGNTIYF. For the CDR3, the DNA is TGTGCCAGCAGCGACACAGGGGGAGGAAACACCATATATTTT.

The chain is built from TRBV6-5 and TRBJ1-2; 10 bases are a match to TRBD1. Germline values: CDR1 MNHEY, CDR2 SVGAGI. V was pared by 5 bases and J by 6 bases, with 3 bases of the junction left unmatched. The CDR3 totals 13 residues. The CDR3: CASSRGTGDGYTF. The CDR3 DNA reads as TGTGCCAGCAGTCGCGGGACAGGGGATGGCTACACCTTC.

The chain carries TRBV7-9 and TRBJ2-5; the D gene is possibly TRBD1 (5 bases). V was clipped by 2 bases and J by 1 base, with 5 bases between them. The CDR3 has 13 residues. The V gene's germline CDR1 is SEHNR and CDR2 FQNEAQ (reference sequence). This CDR3 reads CASSLQGQETQYF. The CDR3 coding sequence is TGTGCCAGCAGCTTACAGGGCCAAGAGACCCAGTACTTC.

V gene TRBV5-1 combines with J gene TRBJ1-6; possible D gene TRBD1, 6 bases. The CDR3 consists of 15 residues. With 0 bases removed from V and 6 bases from J, the gap between germline ends came to 10 bases. CDR1 is SGHRS, CDR2 YFSETQ, per germline. The CDR3: CASSLEGGGNSPLHF. The CDR3 DNA reads TGCGCCAGCAGCTTGGAAGGGGGTGGTAATTCACCCCTCCACTTT.

The rearrangement joins TRBV4-2 to TRBJ2-1; D is unresolved. Germline lookup yields CDR1 LGHNA and CDR2 YNFKEQ. Trimming removed 4 bases from V and 1 base from J, with 8 bases in between. This CDR3 contains 14 residues. As DNA, the CDR3 is TGTGCCAGCAGCCCGTCGACATCCTACAATGAGCAGTTCTTC. Translation gives CASSPSTSYNEQFF.

V and J are TRBV13 and TRBJ1-1, with 9 bases fitting TRBD1. There are 18 residues in the CDR3. V lost 0 bases to trimming and J lost 0 bases; unmatched junction nucleotides: 8. CDR1 is PRHDT, CDR2 FYEKMQ, per germline (reference sequence). The DNA for the CDR3 is TGTGCCAGCAGCTTAGGGCTCGGACAGGGGCTTTTGAACACTGAAGCTTTCTTT. Translation gives CASSLGLGQGLLNTEAFF.

The V gene is TRBV19, the J gene TRBJ1-1; D uncertain. V lost 3 bases and J lost 0, with 11 bases in between. The CDR3 consists of 15 residues. In germline, CDR1 is LNHDA, CDR2 SQIVND (reference sequence). The CDR3 protein is CASSIPAGLNTEAFF. DNA of the CDR3: TGTGCCAGTAGTATTCCTGCAGGTTTGAACACTGAAGCTTTCTTT.

The rearrangement links TRBV9 to TRBJ1-1, with a tentative D call TRBD1 (6 bases). The germline V gene encodes CDR1 SGDLS and CDR2 YYNGEE. Trimming took 4 bases from V and 8 from J, leaving 12 bases between them. The CDR3 sequence is 12 residues long. The chain's CDR3 is CASSRGGGEAFF. For the CDR3, the DNA is TGTGCCAGCAGCCGCGGGGGGGGCGAAGCTTTCTTT.

The chain uses TRBV18 and TRBJ1-2; 9 bases align to TRBD1. The CDR3 contains 15 residues. Per germline, CDR1 KGHSH and CDR2 LQKENI. Trimming removed 1 base from V and 7 bases from J; junction bases left unmatched: 7. The CDR3 nucleotides are TGTGCCAGCTCACCACTCGGACAGGGGATCAGTGGCTACACCTTC. It codes for CASSPLGQGISGYTF.

The chain employs TRBV18 and TRBJ1-2; 10 nucleotides align to TRBD1. The germline gives CDR1 KGHSH, CDR2 LQKENI. The CDR3 length is 15 residues. V lost 0 bases and J lost 7; bases outside the gene matches: 5. The CDR3 spells CASSPPLRDRGGYTF. CDR3 coding DNA: TGTGCCAGCTCACCACCTTTGCGGGACAGGGGTGGCTACACCTTC.

The chain links TRBV7-3 to TRBJ2-3, with TRBD1 identical over 11 bases. The CDR3 is 16 amino acids. Germline V gene lookup returns CDR1 SGHTA and CDR2 FQGTGA. V trimming: 5 bases; J trimming: 5 bases; junction bases outside the gene matches: 9. The CDR3 here is CASSPGRTGGRDTQYF. The CDR3 region has the DNA TGTGCCAGCAGCCCGGGGAGGACAGGGGGCAGAGATACGCAGTATTTT.

This chain connects TRBV18 to TRBJ1-2, with 8 bases fitting TRBD1. The junction had 11 bases not matched to a gene; V was cut back by 3 bases and J by 5 bases. Germline V gene data show CDR1 as KGHSH and CDR2 as LQKENI. The CDR3 spans 16 residues. DNA for the CDR3: TGTGCCAGCTCACCGAGAACGACAGGGGCGGAGTATGGCTACACCTTC. Amino acids: CASSPRTTGAEYGYTF.

The chain is built from TRBV18 and TRBJ2-1; 10 nucleotides align to TRBD2. After removal of 6 bases from V and 9 bases from J, the junction contained 14 bases not matched to a gene. Looked up from germline, CDR1 is KGHSH and CDR2 is LQKENI. The CDR3 is 16 amino acids. The CDR3 nucleotides are TGTGCCAGCTCTCAAGACTACAGCGGGGGGGCCTTTGAGCAGTTCTTC. It codes for CASSQDYSGGAFEQFF.

V and J are TRBV7-2 and TRBJ1-2; 8 nucleotides match TRBD1. The CDR3 contains 14 residues. J was trimmed by 8 bases and V by 6 bases; bases with no gene match: 11. CDR1 SGHTA and CDR2 FQGNSA come from the germline V gene. The CDR3 sequence: CASRPLRTGQGYTF. In nucleotides, the CDR3 is TGTGCCAGCAGACCACTCCGGACAGGGCAGGGCTACACCTTC. Full variable domain (missing parts from reference TRBV7-2 and TRBJ1-2): GAGVSQSPSNKVTEKGKDVELRCDPISGHTALYWYRQSLGQGLEFLIYFQGNSAPDKSGLPSDRFSAERTGGSVSTLTIQRTQQEDSAVYLCASRPLRTGQGYTFGSGTRLTVV.

V gene TRBV6-5 combines with J gene TRBJ1-2, with D perhaps TRBD1 (5 bases). The CDR3 has 13 residues. CDR1 MNHEY and CDR2 SVGAGI come from the germline V gene. The V and J ends lost 5 bases and 7 bases respectively, with 14 bases between them. CDR3 protein: CASSPIRVGGYTF. The CDR3 DNA reads TGTGCCAGCAGTCCAATCAGGGTGGGTGGCTACACCTTC.

This clone came up once. The genes are TRBV10-3 and TRBJ1-1; possibly TRBD1 for D (5 bases). With 10 bases removed from V and 0 bases from J, the gap between germline ends came to 9 bases. Germline CDR1 is ENHRY and CDR2 is SYGVKD. CDR3 length equals 12 residues. In nucleotides, the CDR3 is TGTGCCACCGGGGGTTTGAACACTGAAGCTTTCTTT. This sequence encodes CATGGLNTEAFF.

The chain has TRBV6-5 and TRBJ1-2; 8 bases fit TRBD1. The germline gives CDR1 MNHEY, CDR2 SVGAGI. V lost 7 bases and J lost 4; bases outside the gene matches: 11. The length of the CDR3 is 15 residues. CDR3 coding DNA: TGTGCCAGCAAACATCGGACAGGGAATTTCTATGGCTACACCTTC. It codes for CASKHRTGNFYGYTF.